This T cell receptor beta chain was found in a study of blood T cell repertoires in COVID-19 (dated by TCRdb to about 2020). About the investigation overall: Collaborator samples came from the United States, Italy and Spain and covered acute and convalescent phases of COVID-19. The repertoires were made available in a free public database intended to serve as a resource for research on the immune response to SARS-CoV-2. Subjects who had been exposed to COVID-19, were actively infected with it, or had recovered from it provided the deeply sampled blood TCRbeta repertoires that made up the dataset. Where HLA class I and class II types were available, the types were taken from metadata supplied by the sample provider, not from assay-based typing. Nearly every sample came with metadata listing a de-identified subject ID, COVID-19 status, age in years and sex. The material from the prospective study consisted of cDNA or gDNA derived from T cells, B-cell-depleted T cells, or PBMCs. The samples were drawn from two sources: the first 160 participants of the ongoing ImmuneRACE study, and fewer than 1,500 subjects contributed by 6 global collaborators. General study outcomes and caveats: How much clinical and demographic metadata was included differed by source and by participant, and the metadata was provided uncurated.

The immunoSEQ Assay, a bias-controlled multiplex PCR, was used to amplify TCRbeta CDR3 regions from genomic DNA. Regarding the original processing steps: The number of nucleated cells in each sample was estimated from the amplification of reference gene primers within the assay. To quantify the absolute abundance of each unique TCRbeta CDR3 rearrangement, sequence reads were collapsed and filtered. Productive Simpson clonality was computed per sample as the square root of Simpson's diversity index over productive rearrangements. TCRdb holds this immuneACCESS table with in-frame rearrangements only. Some clones are missing; in checked studies, unresolved V genes explain under half, and the rest has no known cause. That table supplies the V and J calls and clone size; D and trimming were determined from the DNA. For this sample the table gives just under 350,000 clones, of which around 91% were detected only once. Of the sample, less than 3.5% falls within the top ten clones.

Another Seattle source contributed samples from volunteer blood donors who had recovered from COVID-19. Each collaborating institution followed its own protocols to collect whole blood in K2EDTA tubes. Collaborator samples were shipped for TCRbeta analysis as frozen whole blood, isolated PBMCs, or DNA extracted from either sample type. V is cut back by 5 bases and J by 10 bases, with 5 bases in the junction unmatched. Including the terminal cysteine and phenylalanine, the CDR3 comprises 14 residues. The read is trimmed to its CDR3 DNA, 42 bases read in frame from base 1. CDR1 MNHEY and CDR2 SVGEGT were looked up in the germline V gene. Of note for this clone: Its antigen has not been determined. Base qualities were left out, and no much larger clone turns up one base away.

This TCR came from a young woman who had recovered from COVID-19. What was sequenced was peripheral blood. The chain is made from TRBV6-2 or TRBV6-3 and TRBJ2-1; 13 middle bases align to TRBD2. The CDR3 loop reads CASSGLAGVGEQFF. The nucleotide sequence is given as TGTGCCAGCAGTGGACTAGCGGGAGTCGGGGAGCAGTTCTTC.